This entry lists 21 T cell receptor beta chains sequenced from one sample in a study of T cell responses to AZD1222 COVID-19 vaccine. TCRdb keeps only in-frame clones here, not all; method: immunoSEQ multiplex PCR. The sample has more than 150,000 clones, 80% to 90% seen once. Here the sequenced sample was peripheral blood, taken 28 days after the second AZD1222 dose. Receptors were obtained from an adult who received the AZD1222 COVID-19 vaccine.

This clone appeared a single time. The DNA of the CDR3 is TGTGCCAGCAGTTTATCGCTGACAAAGACCTACGAGCAGTACTTC. The encoded protein is CASSLSLTKTYEQYF. The chain joins TRBV28 to TRBJ2-7; D gene uncertain. V lost 1 base and J lost 2, with 12 bases in between. CDR1 and CDR2 (germline): MDHEN, SYDVKM. The CDR3 extends over 15 amino acids.

CDR3 nucleotide sequence: TGTGCCAGTAGTCCCGGACAGGGAGGGAAAAACGAGCAGTACTTC. It is translated as CASSPGQGGKNEQYF. V usage is TRBV19 and J usage is TRBJ2-7; D is perhaps TRBD1 (8 bases). CDR3 length: 15 residues. Germline lookup yields CDR1 LNHDA and CDR2 SQIVND (reference sequence). Trimming left V 5 bases short and J 5 bases short, with 19 bases between.

The chain couples TRBV14 to TRBJ1-1; possibly TRBD1 for D (5 bases). CDR1 and CDR2 from the germline V gene are SGHDN and FVKESK. The CDR3 runs to 15 residues. The germline V and J ends were trimmed by 0 bases and 6 bases, with 14 bases remaining between them. CDR3 coding DNA: TGTGCCAGCAGCCAAGATGCAGGGACGACCTCTGAAGCTTTCTTT. Amino acid sequence: CASSQDAGTTSEAFF.

The V and J genes are TRBV5-6 and TRBJ2-3; a weak D match, TRBD2 (7 bases). Germline CDR1 is SGHDT and CDR2 is YYEEEE. This CDR3 contains 13 residues. Trimming left V 5 bases short and J 5 bases short, with 12 bases between. The DNA of the CDR3 is TGTGCCAGCAGTCCGAGGGGGGGAGATACGCAGTATTTT. This translates into CASSPRGGDTQYF.

The CDR3 nucleotides are TGTGCCAGCAGCCACCTGGGGAGTGCAAACACCATATATTTT. Protein: CASSHLGSANTIYF. V and J are TRBV14 and TRBJ1-3; D uncertain. CDR1 and CDR2 (germline): SGHDN, FVKESK. V was cut by 3 bases and J by 6 bases, with 12 bases left in between. This CDR3 spans 14 amino acids.

This clone was counted once. The genes are TRBV7-9 and TRBJ2-2, with D perhaps assigned TRBD1 or TRBD2 (5 bases each). The CDR3 is 14 residues long. The V gene lost 10 bases and the J gene lost 5 bases, with 17 bases spanning the gap. Germline lookup yields CDR1 SEHNR and CDR2 FQNEAQ (reference sequence). The CDR3: CATSQEGWTGELFF. The CDR3 region has the DNA TGTGCCACCTCCCAAGAGGGGTGGACCGGGGAGCTGTTTTTT.

The DNA for the CDR3 is TGTGCCAGCTCTGGGACTAGTGCAAATGAGCAGTTCTTC. This encodes CASSGTSANEQFF. V is TRBV18 and J is TRBJ2-1, with 8 bases aligning to TRBD2. Trimming at V came to 6 bases and at J to 7 bases, leaving 5 bases not matched to a gene. Germline V gene data show CDR1 as KGHSH and CDR2 as LQKENI. The CDR3 is 13 amino acids.

The chain couples TRBV5-5 to TRBJ2-5; D is uncertain. CDR1 and CDR2 from the germline V gene are SGHKS and YYEKEE (reference sequence). The germline V and J ends were trimmed by 4 bases and 3 bases, with 4 bases remaining between them. The CDR3 is 11 residues long. The CDR3 reads CASSLKETQYF. The CDR3, as DNA: TGTGCCAGCAGCCTAAAAGAGACCCAGTACTTC.

The V and J genes are TRBV11-2 and TRBJ1-1; weak D call: TRBD1 (5 bases). The V gene's germline CDR1 is SGHAT and CDR2 FQNNGV. The CDR3 contains 14 residues. The V end was cut by 4 bases, the J end by 6 bases, with 15 bases between. CDR3 amino acids: CASSSGRWDPEAFF. In DNA form, the CDR3 reads TGTGCCAGCAGCTCCGGGCGGTGGGACCCTGAAGCTTTCTTT.

The gene calls are TRBV18 and TRBJ2-5, with D maybe TRBD2 (5 bases). The CDR3 runs to 14 residues. Germline assignment: CDR1 KGHSH and CDR2 LQKENI. V lost 2 bases and J 2 bases, leaving 9 bases between the germline ends. The CDR3 nucleotides are TGTGCCAGCTCACCATCCGGACTGCAAGAGACCCAGTACTTC. Translation gives CASSPSGLQETQYF.

The chain has TRBV5-1 and TRBJ2-2; 13 bases align to TRBD2. The germline CDR1 and CDR2 sequences are SGHRS and YFSETQ. The length of the CDR3 is 18 residues. The J segment lost 3 bases and the V segment lost 4 bases, leaving 9 bases of the junction unmatched. The chain's CDR3 is CASSRLAGGASDTGELFF. CDR3 DNA sequence: TGCGCCAGCAGCAGACTAGCGGGAGGCGCATCAGACACCGGGGAGCTGTTTTTT.

The chain combines TRBV7-9 with TRBJ1-2; D remains unclear. The CDR3 runs 13 residues. Germline V gene sequence: CDR1 SEHNR, CDR2 FQNEAQ (reference sequence). Trimming took off 1 base at V and 11 bases at J, with 14 bases between the two ends. CDR3 bases: TGTGCCAGCAGCTTAGGAGCCCAACAGCTATACACCTTC. Its protein product is CASSLGAQQLYTF.

This chain connects TRBV3-1 (or the pseudogene TRBV3-2) to TRBJ1-2, with a tentative D call TRBD1 (6 bases). V lost 5 bases and J lost 3, with 13 bases in between. CDR3 length: 14 residues. From germline, CDR1 is LGHDT and CDR2 YNNKEL (reference sequence). As DNA, the CDR3 is TGTGCCAGCAGCTCGGACAGTCACCACTATGGCTACACCTTC. Translated: CASSSDSHHYGYTF.

With regard to this clone: This same CDR3 is encoded by further DNA sequences in the sample. This chain links TRBV28 with TRBJ2-7; D remains unclear. This CDR3 has 11 residues. V was clipped by 6 bases and J by 2 bases, with 5 bases between them. The germline gives CDR1 MDHEN, CDR2 SYDVKM. The CDR3 DNA is TGTGCCAGCAGCCGGACCTACGAGCAGTACTTC. Protein sequence: CASSRTYEQYF.

The V gene is TRBV19, the J gene TRBJ2-3; TRBD2 agrees at 7 bases. CDR3 length equals 15 residues. Germline lookup yields CDR1 LNHDA and CDR2 SQIVND (reference sequence). Trimming at V came to 6 bases and at J to 4 bases, leaving 10 bases not matched to a gene. DNA of the CDR3: TGTGCCAGTAGCGCCCGAGGGCGGGAGTCAGATACGCAGTATTTT. It is translated as CASSARGRESDTQYF.

The J gene is TRBJ2-2, the V gene TRBV27, with D possibly matching TRBD2 (5 bases). The CDR3 has 14 residues. V gave up 3 bases and J gave up 6 bases, with 11 bases separating them. Germline-derived CDR1 and CDR2 are MNHEY and SMNVEV (reference sequence). DNA for the CDR3: TGTGCCAGCAGTTTTTCCCGAGGGCCCGGGGAGCTGTTTTTT. The encoded protein is CASSFSRGPGELFF.

The chain carries TRBV5-4 and TRBJ2-7, with TRBD2 matching over 9 bases. This CDR3 spans 15 amino acids. Unmatched junction bases numbered 9, after V lost 4 bases and J lost 4 bases. Germline loops: CDR1 SGHNT, CDR2 YYREEE (reference sequence). The CDR3 loop is CASSAPGTSRYEQYF. CDR3 in DNA: TGTGCCAGCAGCGCCCCCGGGACTAGCAGGTACGAGCAGTACTTC.

The chain joins TRBV7-2 to TRBJ2-1, with TRBD1 as a possible D gene (5 bases). The CDR3 consists of 16 residues. Trimming removed 0 bases at V and 9 bases at J, with 18 bases between. Per the germline V gene, CDR1 is SGHTA and CDR2 is FQGNSA. The CDR3 loop reads CASSLASTSSQGEQFF. In nucleotides, the CDR3 is TGTGCCAGCAGCTTAGCATCAACGTCTAGTCAGGGTGAGCAGTTCTTC.

The gene calls are TRBV2 and TRBJ2-3; TRBD1 matches at 9 bases. The germline V gene has CDR1 SNHLY and CDR2 FYNNEI. With V trimmed by 4 bases and J by 4 bases, 9 bases remained unmatched. This CDR3 comprises 16 residues. CDR3: CASSVRGQGRADTQYF. For the CDR3, the DNA is TGTGCCAGCAGTGTCCGGGGACAGGGACGGGCAGATACGCAGTATTTT.

This clone appeared a single time. The chain joins TRBV6-4 to TRBJ1-1, with D possibly matching TRBD1 (6 bases). The CDR3 runs to 13 residues. Germline CDR1 reads MRHNA; CDR2 reads SNTAGT. Trimming took off 4 bases at V and 3 bases at J, with 9 bases between the two ends. Here the CDR3 DNA reads TGTGCCAGCAGTGCGTACAGGGACACTGAAGCTTTCTTT. As protein: CASSAYRDTEAFF.

Note on this clone: A junction boundary mismatches the germline segment, possibly from a read error. Additional DNA sequences in this sample encode the identical CDR3. The chain has TRBV19 and TRBJ2-7; D is possibly TRBD1 or TRBD2 (5 bases each). Germline V gene sequence: CDR1 LNHDA, CDR2 SQIVND (reference sequence). The CDR3 has 14 residues. DNA for the CDR3: TGTGCCAGTAGTACCGGGACGGGCTCCCACGAGCAGTACTTC. Translating gives CASSTGTGSHEQYF.